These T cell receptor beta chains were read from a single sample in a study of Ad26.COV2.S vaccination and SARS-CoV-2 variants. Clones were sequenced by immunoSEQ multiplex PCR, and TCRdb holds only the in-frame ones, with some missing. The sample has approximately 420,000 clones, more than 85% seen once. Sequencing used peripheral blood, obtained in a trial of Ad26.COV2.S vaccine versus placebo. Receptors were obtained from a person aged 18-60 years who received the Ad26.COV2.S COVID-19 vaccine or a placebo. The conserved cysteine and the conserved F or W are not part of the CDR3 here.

ASSGHLRSYNSPLH | TRBJ1-6 | TRBV6-1
ASSVNLSYEQY | TRBJ2-7 | TRBV2
ASSQAGLIGQGYNEQF | TRBJ2-1 | TRBV4-1
ASSPSTDTQY | TRBJ2-3 | TRBV19
ASSTSWSTEAF | TRBJ1-1 | TRBV4-1
ASSAGTSDGNEQF | TRBJ2-1 | TRBV3-1/TRBV3-2
ASSILVGNTEAF | TRBJ1-1 | TRBV19
AWSVGGEDQPQH | TRBJ1-5 | TRBV30
ASSFGSQYEQY | TRBJ2-7 | TRBV27
ASSYAGTAFGQY | TRBJ2-7 | TRBV6-5
ASSPIKNTEAF | TRBJ1-1 | TRBV18
ASSHPGTGELF | TRBJ2-2 | TRBV18
ASSRPGSGNTIY | TRBJ1-3 | TRBV3-1/TRBV3-2
ASSYGLASAGKTQY | TRBJ2-5 | TRBV6-5
ASSLVPRDTYGYT | TRBJ1-2 | TRBV11-2
ASSVVVVDTQY | TRBJ2-3 | TRBV9
ASSDFRGSNTGELF | TRBJ2-2 | TRBV18
ASSFASGANVLT | TRBJ2-6 | TRBV7-2
ASSKRTERNSPLH | TRBJ1-6 | TRBV19
ASSNDRVYNSPLH | TRBJ1-6 | TRBV7-2
ASSRAAYNEQF | TRBJ2-1 | TRBV6-5
ASSIQTSADTQY | TRBJ2-3 | TRBV19
ASSPRGTVEPTDTQY | TRBJ2-3 | TRBV19
SVEGAPGANVLT | TRBJ2-6 | TRBV29-1
ASSPEGAVGYEQY | TRBJ2-7 | TRBV27
AWSKGNNSPLH | TRBJ1-6 | TRBV30
ASSLDISSYNEQF | TRBJ2-1 | TRBV7-2
ASSEAGGSNEQF | TRBJ2-1 | TRBV6-1
ASSPRDAGTYEQY | TRBJ2-7 | TRBV11-3